This entry describes one T cell receptor (beta chain). Its antigen is still unknown. The data derive from a study of shared clonotypes between healthy human individuals. General study results and limits: Generation probabilities of non-shared clonotypes were lower (relative to those shared by all four donors). Having only a few donors restricted how much genetic and exposure-history diversity was captured.

Germline V CDR1 and CDR2: SQVTM, ANQGSEA. V lost 5 bases to trimming and J lost 1 base; unmatched junction nucleotides: 5. This CDR3 is built from 13 residues. CD8 cells regarded as naive lacked CD45RO, were positively chosen for CCR7, and omitted terminally differentiated effector memory CD45RA+ cells. Here immunoSEQ multiplex PCR was the method, and the copy in TCRdb shows in-frame clones only, minus some. The table shows about 2 million clones, with just under 95% occurring only once. Sequencing input: naive CD8+ T cells sorted from blood. This chain links TRBV29-1 with TRBJ2-7; TRBD1 agrees at 7 bases. The receptor comes from a man between 18 and 29 years old in good health. The CDR3 spells CSVMTGSSYEQYF. DNA for the CDR3: TGCAGCGTTATGACAGGGTCTTCCTACGAGCAGTACTTC.